Shown below are 6 T cell receptor beta chains from a single sample sequenced in a study of T cells in women clearing cervical HPV infection. Profiled with immunoSEQ multiplex PCR; TCRdb holds only in-frame clones, not every one. This table holds approximately 30,000 clones. The material sequenced was blood buffy coat. Receptors were obtained from a woman between 18 and 70 years old with a cervical HPV16 infection that either progressed to CIN3+ or cleared (not recorded which).

Notes on this clone: The read ends 3 residues before the CDR3 terminus; that terminus is restored from the germline J gene. The chain combines TRBV19 with TRBJ1-5; 8 nucleotides agree with TRBD1. The CDR3 consists of 17 residues. J gave up 2 bases and V 5 bases, and 11 bases lay outside the gene matches. CDR1 is LNHDA and CDR2 is SQIVND in the germline V gene (reference sequence). CDR3 DNA (partial): TGTGCCAGTAGTGCCCTCCAGGGGGCCTTGGGCAATCAGCCC. As protein: CASSALQGALGNQP. The entire CDR3 is CASSALQGALGNQPQHF. The entire variable domain, with the rest obtained from reference TRBV19 and TRBJ1-5, is as follows: DGGITQSPKYLFRKEGQNVTLSCEQNLNHDAMYWYRQDPGQGLRLIYYSQIVNDFQKGDIAEGYSVSREKKESFPLTVTSAQKNPTAFYLCASSALQGALGNQPQHFGDGTRLSIL.

Details on this clone: Coverage ceases 3 residues before the CDR3 finishes, and the germline J gene fills in the end. The gene calls are TRBV5-1 and TRBJ2-1, with 10 nucleotides matching TRBD1. Germline CDR1 is SGHRS and CDR2 is YFSETQ. V gave up 5 bases and J gave up 7 bases; unmatched junction bases: 9. This CDR3 comprises 15 residues. CDR3 residues: CASRSGTGERNEQFF. Partial CDR3 DNA: TGCGCCAGCAGGTCCGGGACAGGGGAAAGGAATGAG.

CDR3 DNA, as far as it was read: TGTGCCAGCAGCTTTTGGTCAGGGGCGGATGAG. Protein: CASSFWSGADE. The whole CDR3 sequence is CASSFWSGADEQFF. The chain joins TRBV2 to TRBJ2-1; perhaps TRBD1 as D (6 bases). Coverage ceases 3 residues before the CDR3 finishes, and the germline J gene fills in the end. Per germline, CDR1 SNHLY and CDR2 FYNNEI. V lost 6 bases and J lost 8, with 17 bases in between. CDR3 length: 14 amino acids.

As for this clone: The CDR3 end is not reached by the read, which stops 3 residues before it; the germline J gene fills it in. The chain employs TRBV14 and TRBJ2-7; tentatively, D is TRBD1 (6 bases). CDR1 is SGHDN, CDR2 FVKESK, per germline. Trimming removed 4 bases from V and 4 bases from J, with 11 bases in between. The CDR3 extends over 13 amino acids. The CDR3 is CASSRAGVYEQYF. CDR3 DNA, as far as it was read: TGTGCCAGCAGCCGGGCAGGGGTTTACGAG.

Comment on this clone: The read terminates 3 residues before the CDR3 end, so the remaining end is supplied by the germline J gene. The chain carries TRBV7-2 and TRBJ1-4; D remains unclear. Germline V gene sequence: CDR1 SGHTA, CDR2 FQGNSA. The CDR3 length is 15 residues. Partial CDR3 DNA: TGTGCCAGCAGCTCGGACTTGTCTATAGGTTCACCA. Translated: CASSSDLSIGSP. The CDR3 in full is CASSSDLSIGSPLFF.

The part of the CDR3 DNA that was read is TGCAGTGCTAGAGACGATGTGACAGGGGCCGGGGGC. Its protein product is CSARDDVTGAGG. In full, the CDR3 reads CSARDDVTGAGGYTF. The chain joins TRBV20-1 to TRBJ1-2; 8 nucleotides align to TRBD1. The read ends 3 residues shy of where the CDR3 ends; the end is completed using the germline J gene. Germline CDR1 DFQATT, CDR2 SNEGSKA (reference sequence). The CDR3 sequence is 15 residues long.